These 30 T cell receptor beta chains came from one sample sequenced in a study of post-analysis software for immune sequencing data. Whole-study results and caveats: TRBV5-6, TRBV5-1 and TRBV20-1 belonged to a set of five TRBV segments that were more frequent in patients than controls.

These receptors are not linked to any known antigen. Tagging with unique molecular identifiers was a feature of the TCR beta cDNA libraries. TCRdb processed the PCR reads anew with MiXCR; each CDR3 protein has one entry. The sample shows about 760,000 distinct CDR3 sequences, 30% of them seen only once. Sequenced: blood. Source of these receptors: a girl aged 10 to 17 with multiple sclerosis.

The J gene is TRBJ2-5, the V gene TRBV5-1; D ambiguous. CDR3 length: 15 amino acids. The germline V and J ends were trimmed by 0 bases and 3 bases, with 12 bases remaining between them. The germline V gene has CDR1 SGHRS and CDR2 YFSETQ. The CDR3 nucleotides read TGCGCCAGCAGCTTGGGTGTCAGTAACGAAGAGACCCAGTACTTC. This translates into CASSLGVSNEETQYF.

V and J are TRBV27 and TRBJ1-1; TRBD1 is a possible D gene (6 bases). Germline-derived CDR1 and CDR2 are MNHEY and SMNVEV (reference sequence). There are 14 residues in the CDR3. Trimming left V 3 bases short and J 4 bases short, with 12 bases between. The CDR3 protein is CASSLTGGGTEAFF. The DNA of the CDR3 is TGTGCCAGCAGTTTGACGGGAGGGGGCACTGAAGCTTTCTTT.

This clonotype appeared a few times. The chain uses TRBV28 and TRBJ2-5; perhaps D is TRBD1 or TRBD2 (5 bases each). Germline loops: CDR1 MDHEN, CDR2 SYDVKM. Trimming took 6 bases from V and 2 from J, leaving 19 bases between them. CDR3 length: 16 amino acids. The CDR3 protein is CASRARGTAYQETQYF. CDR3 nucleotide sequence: TGTGCCAGCAGAGCCCGGGGCACAGCTTATCAAGAGACCCAGTACTTC.

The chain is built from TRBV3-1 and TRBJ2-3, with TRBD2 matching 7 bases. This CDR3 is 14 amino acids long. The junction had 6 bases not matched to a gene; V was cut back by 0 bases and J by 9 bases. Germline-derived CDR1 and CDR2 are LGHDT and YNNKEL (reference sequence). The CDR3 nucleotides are TGTGCCAGCAGCCAAGACAACGGGAGGCACACGCAGTATTTT. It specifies CASSQDNGRHTQYF.

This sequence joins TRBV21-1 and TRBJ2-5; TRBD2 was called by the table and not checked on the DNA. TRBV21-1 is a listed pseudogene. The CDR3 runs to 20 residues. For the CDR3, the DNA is TGTGCCAGCAGCAAAGTTTCTTGGGGACTAGCGGGTGACAGACAAGAGACCCAGTACTTC. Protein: CASSKVSWGLAGDRQETQYF.

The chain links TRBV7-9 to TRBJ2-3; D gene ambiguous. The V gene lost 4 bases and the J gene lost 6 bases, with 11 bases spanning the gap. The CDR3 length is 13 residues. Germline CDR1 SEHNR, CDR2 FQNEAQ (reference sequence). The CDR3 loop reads CASSSDGMDTQYF. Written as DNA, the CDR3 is TGTGCCAGCAGCTCCGATGGGATGGATACGCAGTATTTT.

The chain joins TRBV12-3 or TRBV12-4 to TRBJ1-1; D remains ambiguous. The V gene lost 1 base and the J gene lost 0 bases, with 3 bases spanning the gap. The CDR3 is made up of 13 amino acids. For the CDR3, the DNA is TGTGCCAGCAGTTTAGTTATGAACACTGAAGCTTTCTTT. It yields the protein CASSLVMNTEAFF.

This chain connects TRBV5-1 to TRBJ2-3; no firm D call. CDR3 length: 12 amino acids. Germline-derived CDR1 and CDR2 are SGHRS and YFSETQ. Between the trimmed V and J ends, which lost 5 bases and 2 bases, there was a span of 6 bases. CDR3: CASRLLTDTQYF. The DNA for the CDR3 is TGCGCCAGCAGATTACTCACAGATACGCAGTATTTT.

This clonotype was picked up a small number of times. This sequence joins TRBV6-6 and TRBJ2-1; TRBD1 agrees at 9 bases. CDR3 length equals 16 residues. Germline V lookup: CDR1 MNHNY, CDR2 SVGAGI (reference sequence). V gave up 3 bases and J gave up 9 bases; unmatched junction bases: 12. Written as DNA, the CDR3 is TGTGCCAGCAGTTATTTCACAGGGGGCAAGGGAGGTGAGCAGTTCTTC. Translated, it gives CASSYFTGGKGGEQFF.

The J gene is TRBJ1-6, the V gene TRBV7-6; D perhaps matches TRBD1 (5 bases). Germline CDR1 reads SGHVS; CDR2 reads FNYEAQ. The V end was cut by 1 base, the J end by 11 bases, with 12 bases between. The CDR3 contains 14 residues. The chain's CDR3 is CASSLVQGQAPLHF. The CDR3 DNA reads TGTGCCAGCAGCTTAGTTCAGGGTCAAGCACCCCTCCACTTT.

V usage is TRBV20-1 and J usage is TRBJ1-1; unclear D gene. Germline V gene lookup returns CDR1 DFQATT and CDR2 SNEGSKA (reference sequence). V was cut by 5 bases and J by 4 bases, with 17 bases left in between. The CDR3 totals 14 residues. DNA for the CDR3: TGCAGTGCTGGAGCCTACTTGGGTGGCACTGAAGCTTTCTTT. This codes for CSAGAYLGGTEAFF.

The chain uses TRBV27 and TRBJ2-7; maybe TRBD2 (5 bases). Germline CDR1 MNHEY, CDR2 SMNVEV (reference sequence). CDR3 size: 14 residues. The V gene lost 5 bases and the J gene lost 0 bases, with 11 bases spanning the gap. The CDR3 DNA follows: TGTGCCAGCAGTGCGGCGGGCAGCTCCTACGAGCAGTACTTC. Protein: CASSAAGSSYEQYF.

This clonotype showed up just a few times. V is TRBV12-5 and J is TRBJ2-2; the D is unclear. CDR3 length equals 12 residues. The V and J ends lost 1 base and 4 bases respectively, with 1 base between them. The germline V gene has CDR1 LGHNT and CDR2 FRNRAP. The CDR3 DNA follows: TGTGCTAGTGGTTTGGGCACCGGGGAGCTGTTTTTT. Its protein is CASGLGTGELFF.

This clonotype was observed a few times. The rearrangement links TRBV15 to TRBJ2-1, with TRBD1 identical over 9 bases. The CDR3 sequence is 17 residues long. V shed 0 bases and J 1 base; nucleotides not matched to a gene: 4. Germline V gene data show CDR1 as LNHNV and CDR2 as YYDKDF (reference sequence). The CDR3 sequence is CATSRDLGTGSYNEQFF. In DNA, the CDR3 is TGTGCCACCAGCAGAGATTTGGGGACAGGGTCCTACAATGAGCAGTTCTTC.

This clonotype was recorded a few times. The CDR3 region is CASSLEVEAFF. The DNA of the CDR3 is TGTGCCAGCAGCTTGGAAGTTGAAGCTTTCTTT. J is TRBJ1-1 and V is TRBV5-5; D remains ambiguous. V lost 0 bases, J lost 7 bases, and 4 bases lay in between. Germline-derived CDR1 and CDR2 are SGHKS and YYEKEE (reference sequence). CDR3 length equals 11 residues.

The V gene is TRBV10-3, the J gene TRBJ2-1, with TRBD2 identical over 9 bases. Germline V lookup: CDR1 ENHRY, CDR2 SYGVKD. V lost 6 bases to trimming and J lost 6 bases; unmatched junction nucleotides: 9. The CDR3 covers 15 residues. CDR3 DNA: TGTGCCATCAGGGGGACTAGCCATGATTCCAATGAGCAGTTCTTC. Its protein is CAIRGTSHDSNEQFF.

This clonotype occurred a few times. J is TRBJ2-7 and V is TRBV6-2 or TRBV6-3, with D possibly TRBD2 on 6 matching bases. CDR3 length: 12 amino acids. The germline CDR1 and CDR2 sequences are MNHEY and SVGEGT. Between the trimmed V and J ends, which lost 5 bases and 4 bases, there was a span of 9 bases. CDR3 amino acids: CASSIGGYEQYF. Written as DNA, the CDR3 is TGTGCCAGCAGTATTGGGGGGTACGAGCAGTACTTC.

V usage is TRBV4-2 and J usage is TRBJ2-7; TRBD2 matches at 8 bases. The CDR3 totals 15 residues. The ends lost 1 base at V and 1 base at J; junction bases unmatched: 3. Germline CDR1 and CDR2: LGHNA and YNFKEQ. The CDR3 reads CASSQVLAGSYEQYF. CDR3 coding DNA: TGTGCCAGCAGCCAAGTGCTAGCGGGTTCCTACGAGCAGTACTTC.

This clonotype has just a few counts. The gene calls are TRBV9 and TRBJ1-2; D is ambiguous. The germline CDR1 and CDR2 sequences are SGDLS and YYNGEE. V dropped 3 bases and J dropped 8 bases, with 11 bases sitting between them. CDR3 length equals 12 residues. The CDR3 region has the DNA TGTGCCAGCAGCGCCTCCTTGGGCGGCTACACCTTC. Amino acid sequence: CASSASLGGYTF.

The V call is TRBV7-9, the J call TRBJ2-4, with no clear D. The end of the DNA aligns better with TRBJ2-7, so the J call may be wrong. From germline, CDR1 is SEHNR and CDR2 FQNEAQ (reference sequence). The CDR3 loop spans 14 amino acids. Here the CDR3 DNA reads TGTGCCAGCAGCCCCCCAGCCGACGTCTACGAGCAGTACTTC. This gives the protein CASSPPADVYEQYF.

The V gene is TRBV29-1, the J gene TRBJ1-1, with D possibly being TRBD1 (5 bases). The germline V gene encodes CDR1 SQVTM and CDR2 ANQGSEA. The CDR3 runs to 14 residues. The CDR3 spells CTPGPPIGGTEAFF. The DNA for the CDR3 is TGCACCCCCGGACCACCCATCGGGGGCACTGAAGCTTTCTTT.

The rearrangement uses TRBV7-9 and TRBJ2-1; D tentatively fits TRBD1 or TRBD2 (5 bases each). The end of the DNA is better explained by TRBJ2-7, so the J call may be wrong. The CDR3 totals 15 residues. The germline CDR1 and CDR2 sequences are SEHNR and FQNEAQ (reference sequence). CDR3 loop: CASSFEGPSYNEQYF. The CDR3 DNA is TGTGCCAGCAGCTTCGAGGGGCCCTCCTACAATGAGCAGTACTTC.

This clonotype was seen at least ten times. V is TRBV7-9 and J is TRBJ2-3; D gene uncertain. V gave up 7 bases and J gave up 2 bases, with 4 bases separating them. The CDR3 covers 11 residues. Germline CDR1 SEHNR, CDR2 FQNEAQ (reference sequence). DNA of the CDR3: TGTGCCAGCACCCTCACAGATACGCAGTATTTT. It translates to CASTLTDTQYF.

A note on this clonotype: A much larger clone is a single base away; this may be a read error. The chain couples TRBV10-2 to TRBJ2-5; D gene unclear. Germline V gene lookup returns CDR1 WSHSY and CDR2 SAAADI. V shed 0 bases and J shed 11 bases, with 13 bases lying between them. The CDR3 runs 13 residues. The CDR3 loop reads CASSESEDRDQYF. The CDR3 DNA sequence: TGCGCCAGCAGTGAGTCGGAAGACCGCGATCAGTACTTC.

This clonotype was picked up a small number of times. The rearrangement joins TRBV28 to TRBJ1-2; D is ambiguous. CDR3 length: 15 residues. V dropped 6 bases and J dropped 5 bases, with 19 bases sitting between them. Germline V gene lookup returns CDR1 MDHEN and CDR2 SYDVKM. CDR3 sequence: CASRPGRGSGYGYTF. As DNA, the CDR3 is TGTGCCAGCAGACCCGGACGGGGTTCGGGATATGGCTACACCTTC.

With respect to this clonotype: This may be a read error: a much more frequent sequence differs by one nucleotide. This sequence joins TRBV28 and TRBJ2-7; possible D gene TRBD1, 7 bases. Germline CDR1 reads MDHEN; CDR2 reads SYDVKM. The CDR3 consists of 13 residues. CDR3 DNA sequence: TGTGTCAGCACCAGGGGGGTGGGCTATGAGCAGTACTTC. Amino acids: CVSTRGVGYEQYF. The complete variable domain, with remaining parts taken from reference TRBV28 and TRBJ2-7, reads DVKVTQSSRYLVKRTGEKVFLECVQDMDHENMFWYRQDPGLGLRLIYFSYDVKMKEKGDIPEGYSVSREKKERFSLILESASTNQTSMYLCVSTRGVGYEQYFGPGTRLTVT.

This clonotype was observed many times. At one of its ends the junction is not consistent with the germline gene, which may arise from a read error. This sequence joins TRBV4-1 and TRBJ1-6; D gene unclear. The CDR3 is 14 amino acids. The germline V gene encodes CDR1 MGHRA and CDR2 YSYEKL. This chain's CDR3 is CASSQVGSNSPLHF. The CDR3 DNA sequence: TGTGCCAGCAGCCAAGTGGGGTCGAATTCACCCCTCCACTTT.

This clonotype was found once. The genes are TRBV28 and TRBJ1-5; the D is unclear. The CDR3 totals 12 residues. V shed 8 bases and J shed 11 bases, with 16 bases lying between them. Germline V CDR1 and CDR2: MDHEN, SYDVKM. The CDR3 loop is CASGGSRQSQHF. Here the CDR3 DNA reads TGTGCCAGCGGAGGCTCACGGCAGTCCCAGCATTTT.

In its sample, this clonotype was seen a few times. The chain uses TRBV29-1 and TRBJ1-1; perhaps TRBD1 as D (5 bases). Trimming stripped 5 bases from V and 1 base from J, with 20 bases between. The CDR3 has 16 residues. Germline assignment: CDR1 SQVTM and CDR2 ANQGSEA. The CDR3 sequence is CSVSSGDHRPNTEAFF. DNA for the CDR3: TGCAGCGTTAGCTCCGGGGACCACCGACCGAACACTGAAGCTTTCTTT.

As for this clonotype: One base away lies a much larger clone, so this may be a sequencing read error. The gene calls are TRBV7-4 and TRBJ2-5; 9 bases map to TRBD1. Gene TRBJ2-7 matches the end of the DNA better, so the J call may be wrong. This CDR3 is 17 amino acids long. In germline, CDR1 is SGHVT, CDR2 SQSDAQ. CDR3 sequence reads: CANSSGTGRGGRYEQYF. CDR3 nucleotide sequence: TGTGCCAACAGCTCCGGGACAGGGAGGGGCGGTAGGTACGAGCAGTACTTC.